This entry lists 20 T cell receptor beta chains sequenced from one sample in a study of response to subunit inactivated influenza vaccine. TCRdb reprocessed the RT-PCR reads via MiXCR and lists one record per CDR3 protein. The table shows 500,000 to 750,000 distinct CDR3 sequences, with about 14% occurring only once. Sample: PBMCs from blood, taken roughly 12 days after vaccination. These receptors originate from a man aged 45-65 years who received an inactivated influenza vaccine.

This chain joins TRBV5-6 and TRBJ2-7; TRBD2 aligns across 13 bases. This CDR3 has 16 amino acids. The ends lost 4 bases at V and 0 bases at J; junction bases unmatched: 4. Germline lookup yields CDR1 SGHDT and CDR2 YYEEEE. The CDR3 DNA sequence: TGTGCCAGCAGCGGGTGGACTAGCGGGAGCTCCTACGAGCAGTACTTC. Its translation: CASSGWTSGSSYEQYF.

The chain combines TRBV6-1 with TRBJ2-3; 9 nucleotides match TRBD2. Germline V gene data show CDR1 as MNHNS and CDR2 as SASEGT. Trimming removed 5 bases from V and 4 bases from J; junction bases left unmatched: 16. CDR3 size: 18 residues. DNA for the CDR3: TGTGCCAGCAGTCCGCCTGCGGGGGGGCCGTTTAGGGCAGATACGCAGTATTTT. Amino acid sequence: CASSPPAGGPFRADTQYF.

This clonotype was counted many times. The chain joins TRBV7-8 to TRBJ2-3; TRBD2 is a possible D gene (5 bases). This CDR3 has 14 residues. The germline CDR1 and CDR2 sequences are SGHVS and FQNEAQ. V was trimmed by 7 bases and J by 1 base, leaving 12 bases between them. CDR3 DNA sequence: TGTGCCAGCAAGAGGGAGCCTCGCACAGATACGCAGTATTTT. It specifies CASKREPRTDTQYF.

V gene TRBV20-1 combines with J gene TRBJ2-7, with TRBD1 as a possible D gene (6 bases). The CDR3 is made up of 15 amino acids. Germline CDR1 is DFQATT and CDR2 is SNEGSKA (reference sequence). The ends were cut back, 1 base at V and 3 bases at J, with 16 bases in the middle. The CDR3 protein is CSARALGTQIYEQYF. In nucleotides, the CDR3 is TGCAGTGCTAGAGCTCTCGGGACACAAATCTACGAGCAGTACTTC.

As concerns this clonotype: This may be a read error, as it is one base from a much larger clone. The V call is TRBV7-9, the J call TRBJ2-5; D unclear. The V gene's germline CDR1 is SEHNR and CDR2 FQNEAQ (reference sequence). The V end lost 5 bases, the J end lost 4 bases, and 14 bases lay between the germline ends. This CDR3 has 14 amino acids. The DNA for the CDR3 is TGTGCCAGCAGCCACCTCAGGTTGACAGAGACCCAGTACTTC. As protein: CASSHLRLTETQYF.

This clonotype was picked up many times. This sequence joins TRBV11-2 and TRBJ1-6, with D maybe TRBD1 (6 bases). V was cut by 3 bases and J by 0 bases, with 9 bases left in between. This CDR3 is 16 amino acids long. Germline V gene data show CDR1 as SGHAT and CDR2 as FQNNGV. The CDR3 sequence is CASSFRGSSYNSPLHF. In DNA form, the CDR3 reads TGTGCCAGCAGCTTTAGGGGGAGCTCCTATAATTCACCCCTCCACTTT.

This clonotype was seen a handful of times. CDR3 sequence reads: CASSYVWPDTDTQYF. For the CDR3, the DNA is TGTGCCAGCAGTTACGTTTGGCCCGACACAGATACGCAGTATTTT. The genes are TRBV6-5 and TRBJ2-3; D gene unclear. The length of the CDR3 is 15 residues. Between the trimmed V and J ends, which lost 2 bases and 2 bases, there was a span of 11 bases. CDR1 is MNHEY and CDR2 is SVGAGI in the germline V gene.

The chain carries TRBV28 and TRBJ2-3, with a possible D match to TRBD1 (8 bases). CDR1 and CDR2 (germline): MDHEN, SYDVKM. The CDR3 covers 16 residues. V lost 4 bases, J lost 5 bases, and 19 bases lay in between. The CDR3 DNA reads as TGTGCCAGCAGTTCCCCCCCAGGGGGCGGGGGAGATACGCAGTATTTT. It translates to CASSSPPGGGGDTQYF.

There are a few counts of this clonotype. The chain recombines TRBV28 with TRBJ2-2; the match to TRBD2 covers 11 bases. Germline assignment: CDR1 MDHEN and CDR2 SYDVKM. The CDR3 covers 14 residues. V shed 11 bases and J 8 bases; nucleotides not matched to a gene: 10. For the CDR3, the DNA is TGTGCCGCTTCTGTTCTAGCGGGAGGTGGGGAGCTGTTTTTT. Residues: CAASVLAGGGELFF.

This clonotype has a handful of counts. This CDR3 reads CASSLGQEDEQFF. CDR3 in DNA: TGTGCCAGCAGTTTGGGGCAGGAGGATGAGCAGTTCTTC. The V call is TRBV28, the J call TRBJ2-1, with D perhaps being TRBD1 or TRBD2 (5 bases each). Germline CDR1 is MDHEN and CDR2 is SYDVKM. V lost 3 bases and J lost 8, with 11 bases in between. The CDR3 is 13 residues long.

This clonotype was detected a few times. V and J are TRBV19 and TRBJ2-1, with 7 bases identical to TRBD1. CDR3 length: 14 amino acids. CDR1 is LNHDA, CDR2 SQIVND, per germline (reference sequence). The V segment lost 0 bases and the J segment 6 bases; nucleotides outside the gene matches: 2. CDR3 in DNA: TGTGCCAGTAGTATAGATTCAGGGGGCAATGAGCAGTTCTTC. Amino acids: CASSIDSGGNEQFF.

This clonotype turned up a few times. The CDR3 DNA follows: TGTGCCAGCAGCCTTGCCCTAGCGGGAAGTTCCTATGAGCAGTTCTTC. Amino acid sequence: CASSLALAGSSYEQFF. This chain links TRBV28 with TRBJ2-1; 9 nucleotides align to TRBD2. The germline V gene has CDR1 MDHEN and CDR2 SYDVKM. The CDR3 has 16 residues. Trimming at V came to 6 bases and at J to 8 bases, leaving 14 bases not matched to a gene.

The rearrangement links TRBV15 to TRBJ2-7, with 9 positions matching TRBD1. Germline V gene sequence: CDR1 LNHNV, CDR2 YYDKDF (reference sequence). This CDR3 is built from 17 residues. The ends lost 0 bases at V and 6 bases at J; junction bases unmatched: 12. The CDR3: CATSRDKVNRGRTEQYF. DNA for the CDR3: TGTGCCACCAGCAGAGATAAGGTCAACAGGGGGCGAACCGAGCAGTACTTC.

To note about this clonotype: The junction does not match germline at one end; this may be a read error. The rearrangement links TRBV12-3 or TRBV12-4 to TRBJ1-1, with a tentative D call TRBD1 (5 bases). The CDR3 loop spans 13 amino acids. The CDR3 DNA reads TGTGCCAGCAGTTTACCCCGGGGGTGGGACCTCATCTTT. Its translation: CASSLPRGWDLIF.

This clonotype was picked up a small number of times. This chain joins TRBV9 and TRBJ1-1, with unresolved D. The CDR3 spans 14 residues. V was clipped by 2 bases and J by 1 base, with 9 bases between them. Germline assignment: CDR1 SGDLS and CDR2 YYNGEE. The CDR3 bases are TGTGCCAGCAGCGTGAAAACCGGGAACACTGAAGCTTTCTTT. It codes for CASSVKTGNTEAFF.

This clonotype was seen more than once but under ten times. The V call is TRBV20-1, the J call TRBJ2-7; D is ambiguous. Trimming removed 2 bases from V and 3 bases from J, with 11 bases in between. Per germline, CDR1 DFQATT and CDR2 SNEGSKA (reference sequence). This CDR3 is built from 13 residues. The CDR3 loop is CSARPLRNYEQYF. The CDR3 DNA sequence: TGCAGTGCTAGACCCCTTCGGAACTACGAGCAGTACTTC.

The chain links TRBV7-2 to TRBJ2-2, with 7 bases fitting TRBD2. CDR3 length equals 15 residues. V dropped 4 bases and J dropped 8; count of bases not matched to a gene: 10. Germline CDR1 is SGHTA and CDR2 is FQGNSA. Written as DNA, the CDR3 is TGTGCCAGCAGCTCAGCCGGGACTACGTTTGGGGAGCTGTTTTTT. Translating gives CASSSAGTTFGELFF.

This clonotype was detected only a few times. The V and J genes are TRBV24-1 and TRBJ1-5; tentative D call: TRBD1 (6 bases). The CDR3 runs 16 residues. V was shortened by 5 bases and J by 4 bases, with 17 bases between the two germline ends. Germline V lookup: CDR1 KGHDR, CDR2 SFDVKD. The CDR3 loop reads CATSASGLGANQPQHF. CDR3 bases: TGTGCCACCAGTGCATCGGGACTGGGGGCGAATCAGCCCCAGCATTTT.

The CDR3 sequence is CSARDLRQSKNIQYF. The CDR3 DNA reads as TGCAGTGCTAGAGATCTCAGGCAGTCCAAAAACATTCAGTACTTC. The V and J genes are TRBV20-1 and TRBJ2-4; D is undetermined. V was cut by 0 bases and J by 2 bases, with 11 bases left in between. Germline V gives CDR1 DFQATT, CDR2 SNEGSKA (reference sequence). The CDR3 consists of 15 residues.

This clonotype appeared a few times. The chain couples TRBV12-3 or TRBV12-4 to TRBJ2-5; 10 bases match TRBD2. V was clipped by 7 bases and J by 4 bases; unmatched bases: 3. The CDR3 extends over 13 amino acids. As DNA, the CDR3 is TGTGCCAGCACCCGACTAGCGGGAGAGACCCAGTACTTC. Protein: CASTRLAGETQYF.